This T cell receptor (beta chain) was captured by sequencing in a study of blood T cell repertoires in COVID-19. The wider study: Researchers got acute and convalescent COVID-19 samples from the United States, Italy and Spain.

Source study methods: For nucleated cells, counts were estimated from reference gene primer amplification. Repertoires were generated with immunoSEQ multiplex PCR, while TCRdb's copy carries only in-frame clones and drops some. V and J calls and clone size follow that table, whereas D and trimming were derived from the DNA. The sample has about 200,000 clones, 75% to 85% seen once; the top ten hold about 12%. This clone was counted at least ten times. Across 20 to 25 US areas, participants ranged in age from roughly 18 to 95 years. Clinical histories supplied by participants themselves formed the basis of cohort assignment. This clonotype originated in a man aged 35 to 55 who had recovered from COVID-19. The sequenced sample was PBMCs or T cells enriched from blood (not recorded which).

The CDR3, as DNA: TGCGCCAGCAGAAAAGCGGGCCTGAACACCGGGGAGCTGTTTTTT. It yields the protein CASRKAGLNTGELFF. The chain links TRBV5-1 to TRBJ2-2, with D possibly being TRBD2 (6 bases). Trimming removed 5 bases at V and 1 base at J, with 12 bases between. Germline assignment: CDR1 SGHRS and CDR2 YFSETQ. The CDR3 extends over 15 amino acids.